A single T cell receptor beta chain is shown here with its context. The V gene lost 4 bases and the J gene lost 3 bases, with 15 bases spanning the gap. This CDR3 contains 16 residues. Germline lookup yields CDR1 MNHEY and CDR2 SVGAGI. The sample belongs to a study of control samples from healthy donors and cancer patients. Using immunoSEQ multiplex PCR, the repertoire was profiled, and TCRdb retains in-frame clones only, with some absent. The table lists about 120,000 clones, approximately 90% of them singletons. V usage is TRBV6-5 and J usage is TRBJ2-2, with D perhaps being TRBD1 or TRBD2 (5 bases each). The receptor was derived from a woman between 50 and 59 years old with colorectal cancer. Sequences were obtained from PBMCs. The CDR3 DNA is TGTGCCAGCAGTTCAGGTGGGGGAACCTACACCGGGGAGCTGTTTTTT. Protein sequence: CASSSGGGTYTGELFF.